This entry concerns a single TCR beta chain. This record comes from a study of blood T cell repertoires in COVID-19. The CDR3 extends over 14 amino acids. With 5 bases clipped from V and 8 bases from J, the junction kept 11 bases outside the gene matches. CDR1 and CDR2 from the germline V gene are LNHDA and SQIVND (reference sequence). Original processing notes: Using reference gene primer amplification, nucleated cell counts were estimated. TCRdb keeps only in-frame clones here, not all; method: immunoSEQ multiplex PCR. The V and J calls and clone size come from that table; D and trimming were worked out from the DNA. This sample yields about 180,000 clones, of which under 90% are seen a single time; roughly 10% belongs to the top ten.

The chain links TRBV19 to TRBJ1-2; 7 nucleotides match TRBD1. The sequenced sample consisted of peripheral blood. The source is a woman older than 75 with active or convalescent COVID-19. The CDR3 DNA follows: TGTGCCAGTAGTCTCGGGACAGCCGTGCGGGGCTACACCTTC. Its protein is CASSLGTAVRGYTF.